Presented here are 9 T cell receptor beta chains from one specimen sequenced in a study of cytomegalovirus exposure and HLA in healthy donors. The PCR contained 60 Vbeta and 13 Jbeta primers. Some clones are missing from TCRdb's copy, which holds only in-frame ones; the method was immunoSEQ multiplex PCR. The top ten hold around 3.6% of the sample, which has 110,000 to 150,000 clones, about 76% seen once. The specimen was PBMCs. The source of these receptors is a male donor in good health and CMV-seronegative.

Worth noting for this clone: This same CDR3 is encoded by further DNA sequences in the sample. The V gene is TRBV5-4, the J gene TRBJ1-2; D is undetermined. The CDR3 totals 12 residues. Trimming removed 0 bases at V and 4 bases at J, with 4 bases between. Per the germline V gene, CDR1 is SGHNT and CDR2 is YYREEE (reference sequence). CDR3 protein: CASSLDSYGYTF. CDR3 nucleotides: TGTGCCAGCAGCTTGGACAGCTATGGCTACACCTTC.

The V and J genes are TRBV15 and TRBJ1-1; no firm D call. Trimming shortened V by 5 bases and J by 8 bases, and 36 bases separated the two germline ends. The CDR3 is 20 amino acids. CDR1 and CDR2 from the germline V gene are LNHNV and YYDKDF (reference sequence). The CDR3 region is CATSPSSLERLRRWRGEAFF. CDR3 DNA sequence: TGTGCCACCAGCCCCTCCTCCCTGGAACGGTTAAGACGCTGGAGAGGGGAAGCTTTCTTT. Using reference TRBV15 and TRBJ1-1 for the parts outside the CDR3, the full variable domain is DAMVIQNPRYQVTQFGKPVTLSCSQTLNHNVMYWYQQKSSQAPKLLFHYYDKDFNNEADTPDNFQSRRPNTSFCFLDIRSPGLGDTAMYLCATSPSSLERLRRWRGEAFFGQGTRLTVV.

This CDR3 reads CASSLAGFMANVLTF. The CDR3 nucleotides read TGTGCCAGCAGCCTGGCAGGATTTATGGCCAACGTCCTGACTTTC. The V and J genes are TRBV5-5 and TRBJ2-6; D is uncertain. The CDR3 runs to 15 residues. V shed 4 bases and J shed 6 bases, with 14 bases lying between them. Germline loops: CDR1 SGHKS, CDR2 YYEKEE (reference sequence).

This clone was detected a few times. The chain uses TRBV4-2 and TRBJ2-7; 9 nucleotides agree with TRBD2. With 1 base clipped from V and 0 bases from J, the junction kept 1 base outside the gene matches. Germline CDR1 is LGHNA and CDR2 is YNFKEQ. The CDR3 runs to 15 residues. The CDR3 DNA reads TGTGCCAGCAGCCAAGTTAGCGGGAGCTCCTACGAGCAGTACTTC. This encodes CASSQVSGSSYEQYF.

The chain combines TRBV6-5 with TRBJ1-1; D gene ambiguous. There are 12 residues in the CDR3. Germline V CDR1 and CDR2: MNHEY, SVGAGI. V shed 5 bases and J shed 4 bases, with 8 bases lying between them. CDR3 DNA: TGTGCCAGCAGTCGCAGGTCCACTGAAGCTTTCTTT. It yields the protein CASSRRSTEAFF.

This clone has a handful of counts. The rearrangement links TRBV5-4 to TRBJ2-7; TRBD2 is a possible D gene (6 bases). V lost 4 bases, J lost 7 bases, and 21 bases lay in between. CDR3 length: 15 residues. CDR1 SGHNT and CDR2 YYREEE come from the germline V gene (reference sequence). The CDR3 coding sequence is TGTGCCAGCAGCAGCATACAGACTAGGCCTGGGGAGCAGTACTTC. Protein sequence: CASSSIQTRPGEQYF. The whole variable domain, filled in from reference TRBV5-4 and TRBJ2-7, reads ETGVTQSPTHLIKTRGQQVTLRCSSQSGHNTVSWYQQALGQGPQFIFQYYREEENGRGNFPPRFSGLQFPNYSSELNVNALELDDSALYLCASSSIQTRPGEQYFGPGTRLTVT.

The CDR3 reads CASSGEAGDTGELFF. Here the CDR3 DNA reads TGCGCCAGCAGTGGAGAAGCAGGCGACACCGGGGAGCTGTTTTTT. The rearrangement links TRBV10-2 to TRBJ2-2; D ambiguous. Germline V CDR1 and CDR2: WSHSY, SAAADI. This CDR3 region has 15 residues. Trimming shortened V by 4 bases and J by 3 bases, and 12 bases separated the two germline ends.

The chain carries TRBV5-1 and TRBJ1-4; D not resolved. This CDR3 is 16 amino acids long. With 4 bases removed from V and 7 bases from J, the gap between germline ends came to 20 bases. CDR1 is SGHRS, CDR2 YFSETQ, per germline. DNA for the CDR3: TGCGCCAGCAGCCGAATGGGGTCCGGGAGAATTGAAAAACTGTTTTTT. It codes for CASSRMGSGRIEKLFF.

The J gene is TRBJ1-1, the V gene TRBV5-4, with TRBD1 identical over 8 bases. In germline, CDR1 is SGHNT, CDR2 YYREEE (reference sequence). The CDR3 is 15 amino acids. Trimming removed 3 bases from V and 0 bases from J; junction bases left unmatched: 4. In nucleotides, the CDR3 is TGTGCCAGCAGCTCGCCGACAGGGGTGAACACTGAAGCTTTCTTT. This sequence encodes CASSSPTGVNTEAFF.